This entry lists 2 T cell receptor beta chains sequenced from one sample in a study of CD4 T cells in relation to SARS-CoV-2 and coronaviruses. Sequencing was performed with immunoSEQ multiplex PCR; in TCRdb, only in-frame clones are kept and a portion is missing. The table has about 36,000 clones, about 79% seen once. These receptors have no known antigen. The material sequenced was naive CD4+ T cells from PBMCs, cultured in vitro. The subset here: naive CD4+ T cells isolated by negative enrichment. The receptors originated from an adult with COVID-19.

V usage is TRBV4-3 and J usage is TRBJ2-7; perhaps TRBD1 as D (6 bases). CDR1 and CDR2 from the germline V gene are LGHNA and YSLEER. Trimming took 6 bases from V and 0 from J, leaving 18 bases between them. This CDR3 spans 16 amino acids. In nucleotides, the CDR3 is TGCGCCAGCAGGCAAAATCTACAGGGTTACTCCTACGAGCAGTACTTC. This gives the protein CASRQNLQGYSYEQYF.

The V gene is TRBV9, the J gene TRBJ2-5, with TRBD2 matching over 7 bases. Germline V gene lookup returns CDR1 SGDLS and CDR2 YYNGEE. CDR3 length: 13 residues. J lost 1 base, V lost 4 bases, and 1 base had no gene match. The CDR3 DNA sequence: TGTGCCAGCAGCTCGGGGGGCCAAGAGACCCAGTACTTC. Translation: CASSSGGQETQYF.